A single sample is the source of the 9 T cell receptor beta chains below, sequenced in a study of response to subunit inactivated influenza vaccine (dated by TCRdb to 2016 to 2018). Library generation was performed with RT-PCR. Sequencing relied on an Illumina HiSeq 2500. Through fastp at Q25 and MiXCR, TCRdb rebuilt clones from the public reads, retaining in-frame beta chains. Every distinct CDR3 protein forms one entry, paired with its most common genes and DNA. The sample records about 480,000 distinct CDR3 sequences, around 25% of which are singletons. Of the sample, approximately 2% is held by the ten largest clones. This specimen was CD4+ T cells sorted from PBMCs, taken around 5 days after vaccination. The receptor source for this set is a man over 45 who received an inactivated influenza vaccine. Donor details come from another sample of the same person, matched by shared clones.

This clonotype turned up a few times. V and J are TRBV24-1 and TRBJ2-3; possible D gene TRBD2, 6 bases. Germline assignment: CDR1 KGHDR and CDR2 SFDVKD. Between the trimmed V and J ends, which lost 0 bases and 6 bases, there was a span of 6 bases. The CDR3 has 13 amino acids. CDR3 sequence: CATSDLRGDTQYF. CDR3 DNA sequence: TGTGCCACCAGTGATTTGCGGGGGGATACGCAGTATTTT.

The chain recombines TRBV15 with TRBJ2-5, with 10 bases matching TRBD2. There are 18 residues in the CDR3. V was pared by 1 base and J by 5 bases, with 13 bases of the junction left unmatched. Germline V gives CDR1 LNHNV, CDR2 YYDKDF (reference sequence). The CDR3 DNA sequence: TGTGCCACCAGCAGAGTCCCGATTCGAGCGGGGGGGCCGGAGACCCAGTACTTC. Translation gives CATSRVPIRAGGPETQYF.

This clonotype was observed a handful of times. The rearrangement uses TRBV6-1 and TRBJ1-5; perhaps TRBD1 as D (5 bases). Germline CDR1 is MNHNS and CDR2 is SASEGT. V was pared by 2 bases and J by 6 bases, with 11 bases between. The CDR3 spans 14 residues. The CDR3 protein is CASSEQGRGQPQHF. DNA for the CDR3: TGTGCCAGCAGTGAACAGGGAAGAGGTCAGCCCCAGCATTTT.

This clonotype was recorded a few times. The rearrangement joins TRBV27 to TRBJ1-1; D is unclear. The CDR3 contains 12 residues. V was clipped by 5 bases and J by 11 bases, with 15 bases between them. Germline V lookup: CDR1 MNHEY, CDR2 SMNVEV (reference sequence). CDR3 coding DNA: TGTGCCAGCAGTGGGTTGGGGAATGATGCTTTCTTT. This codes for CASSGLGNDAFF.

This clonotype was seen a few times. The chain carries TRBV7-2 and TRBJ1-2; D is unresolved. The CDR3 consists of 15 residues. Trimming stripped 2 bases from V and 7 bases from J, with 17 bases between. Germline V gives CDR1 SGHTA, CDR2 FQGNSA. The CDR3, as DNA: TGTGCCAGCAGCTTAAGTCCGGTGCTCATCCGTGGCTACACCTTC. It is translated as CASSLSPVLIRGYTF.

DNA of the CDR3: TGTGCCAGCAGCTTAAACAGGGACTCCTACGAGCAGTACTTC. Translating it yields CASSLNRDSYEQYF. This chain links TRBV7-9 with TRBJ2-7; maybe TRBD1 (6 bases). This CDR3 spans 14 amino acids. In germline, CDR1 is SEHNR, CDR2 FQNEAQ (reference sequence). Trimming removed 2 bases at V and 0 bases at J, with 8 bases between.

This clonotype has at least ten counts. The chain's CDR3 is CSAMLAGVRANEQFF. DNA of the CDR3: TGCAGTGCTATGCTTGCGGGGGTGAGGGCCAATGAGCAGTTCTTC. V usage is TRBV20-1 and J usage is TRBJ2-1, with TRBD2 matching 7 bases. V lost 4 bases to trimming and J lost 6 bases; unmatched junction nucleotides: 12. The CDR3 runs 15 residues. Per the germline V gene, CDR1 is DFQATT and CDR2 is SNEGSKA (reference sequence).

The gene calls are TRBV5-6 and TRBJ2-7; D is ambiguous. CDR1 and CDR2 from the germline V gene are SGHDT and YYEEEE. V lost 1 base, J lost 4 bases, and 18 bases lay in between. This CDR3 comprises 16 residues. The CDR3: CASSLWRRQASYEQYF. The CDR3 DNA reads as TGTGCCAGCAGCTTGTGGCGGAGACAAGCTTCATACGAGCAGTACTTC. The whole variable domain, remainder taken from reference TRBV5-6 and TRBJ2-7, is DAGVTQSPTHLIKTRGQQVTLRCSPKSGHDTVSWYQQALGQGPQFIFQYYEEEERQRGNFPDRFSGHQFPNYSSELNVNALLLGDSALYLCASSLWRRQASYEQYFGPGTRLTVT.

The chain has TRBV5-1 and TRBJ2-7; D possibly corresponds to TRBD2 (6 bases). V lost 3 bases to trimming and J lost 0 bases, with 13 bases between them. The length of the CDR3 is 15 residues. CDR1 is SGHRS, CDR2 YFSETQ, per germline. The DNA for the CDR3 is TGCGCCAGCAGCTCGGTCCCGGGGGTCTCCTACGAGCAGTACTTC. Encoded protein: CASSSVPGVSYEQYF.